This TCR beta chain was observed in a study of tumor and adjacent non-tumor tissue in lung cancer. This clonotype occurred a few times. What it binds is not known. Three rounds of nested PCR, following a modified ARM-PCR protocol, produced the TCRbeta library. TCRdb fed the multiplex PCR reads into MiXCR, producing one record per CDR3 protein. The table records approximately 75,000 distinct CDR3 sequences, under 85% of them present only once. This sample's RNA came from whole unsorted tissue. Study outcomes and limitations: Tumor tissue had significantly higher TCR diversity than normal lung.

Per the germline V gene, CDR1 is SGDLS and CDR2 is YYNGEE. The germline V and J ends were trimmed by 3 bases and 1 base, with 10 bases remaining between them. The CDR3 length is 14 residues. The chain carries TRBV9 and TRBJ1-2, with D maybe TRBD1 (6 bases). This receptor was identified in a woman aged 50 to 65 with non-small cell lung cancer. What was sequenced was lung tumor tissue. CDR3 region: CASSASDSNYGYTF. In DNA form, the CDR3 reads TGTGCCAGCAGCGCTTCGGACAGTAACTATGGCTACACCTTC.